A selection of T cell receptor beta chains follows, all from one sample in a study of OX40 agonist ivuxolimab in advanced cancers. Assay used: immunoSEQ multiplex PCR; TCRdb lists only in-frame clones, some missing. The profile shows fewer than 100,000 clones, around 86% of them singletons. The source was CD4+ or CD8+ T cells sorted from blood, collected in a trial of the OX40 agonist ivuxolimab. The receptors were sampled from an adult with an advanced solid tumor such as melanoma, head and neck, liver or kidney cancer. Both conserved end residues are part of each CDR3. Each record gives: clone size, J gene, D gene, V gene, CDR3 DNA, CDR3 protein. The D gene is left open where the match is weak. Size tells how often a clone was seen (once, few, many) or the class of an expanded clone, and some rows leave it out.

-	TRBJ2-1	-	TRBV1	TGCACCAGCAGCCAAGAGACCGGGGCCCACTCCTACAATGAGCAGTTCTTC	CTSSQETGAHSYNEQFF
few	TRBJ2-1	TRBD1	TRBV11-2	TGTGCCAGCAGCTTGGACAGGGTCGCTGTACATGAGCAGTTCTTC	CASSLDRVAVHEQFF
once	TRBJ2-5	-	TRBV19	TGTGCCAGTAGTATAGGGGGGACCAACCAAGAGACCCAGTACTTC	CASSIGGTNQETQYF
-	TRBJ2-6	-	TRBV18	TGTGCCAGCTCACCACGGACACCGATAGTATCTGGGGCCAACGTCCTGACTTTC	CASSPRTPIVSGANVLTF
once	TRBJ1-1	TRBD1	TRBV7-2	TGTGCCAGCAGCTTACCAGGGGGCACTGAAGCTTTCTTT	CASSLPGGTEAFF
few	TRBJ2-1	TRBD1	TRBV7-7	TGTGCCAGCAGCATGGGACAGGGGAAGGCCAATGAGCAGTTCTTC	CASSMGQGKANEQFF
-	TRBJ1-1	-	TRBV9	TGTGCCAGCAGCGTAGCACCAGGATTGAACACTGAAGCTTTCTTT	CASSVAPGLNTEAFF
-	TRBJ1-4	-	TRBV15	TGTGCCACCAGCAGCCCAGGGTGGGGAACTAATGAAAAACTGTTTTTT	CATSSPGWGTNEKLFF
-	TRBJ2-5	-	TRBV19	TGTGCCAGTAGTATGGTCGGGGGGCAGACCCAGTACTTC	CASSMVGGQTQYF
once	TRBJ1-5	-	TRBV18	TGTGCCAGCTCACAAGGGGGTAGGAGCAATCAGCCCCAGCATTTT	CASSQGGRSNQPQHF
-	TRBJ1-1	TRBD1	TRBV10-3	TGTGCCATCAGTGAGTCCGTAGGGACAGGAGGGAAAGCTTTCTTT	CAISESVGTGGKAFF
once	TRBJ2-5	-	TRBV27	TGTGCCAGCAGTTTATCTACACAAGAGACCCAGTACTTC	CASSLSTQETQYF
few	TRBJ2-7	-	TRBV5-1	TGCGCCAGCAGCTTAACCCTTACAGGGGGGGCCTACGAGCAGTACTTC	CASSLTLTGGAYEQYF
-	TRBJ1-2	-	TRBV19	TGTGCCAGTACGAAGAGAGAAGGGTATGGCTACACCTTC	CASTKREGYGYTF
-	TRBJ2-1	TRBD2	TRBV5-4	TGTGCCAGCAGCTTGGACGTGACTAGCTGTGTCTTC	CASSLDVTSCVF
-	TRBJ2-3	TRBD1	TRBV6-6	TGTGCCAGCAGTCGCGGACAGGGCACAGATACGCAGTATTTT	CASSRGQGTDTQYF
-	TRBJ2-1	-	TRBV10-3	TGTGCCATCAGTGAGTCAAGTTACAATGAGCAGTTCTTC	CAISESSYNEQFF
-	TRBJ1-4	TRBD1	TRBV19	TGTGCCAGTACCCCACGGACAGGGAGAAATGAAAAACTGTTTTTT	CASTPRTGRNEKLFF
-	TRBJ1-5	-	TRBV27	TGTGCCAGCAGTCACCGAATAAATAGAGGCCATCAGCCCCAGCATTTT	CASSHRINRGHQPQHF
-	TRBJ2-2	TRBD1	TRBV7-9	TGTGCCAGCAGCTCTCGGCCGGGACAGAGTAACACCGGGGAGCTGTTTTTT	CASSSRPGQSNTGELFF
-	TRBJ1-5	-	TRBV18	TGTGCCAGCTCGCAGGCTAATCAGCCCCAGCATTTT	CASSQANQPQHF
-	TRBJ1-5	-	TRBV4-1	TGCGCCAGCAGCCGAACGACTGATCAGCCCCAGCATTTT	CASSRTTDQPQHF
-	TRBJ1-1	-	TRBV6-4	TGTGCCAGCAGTGACCCGGCGTTAGGGGAAGCTTTCTTT	CASSDPALGEAFF
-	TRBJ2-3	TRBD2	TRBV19	TGTGCCAGTAGTACCCTGACTAGCGGGGGGCCCAGAGATACGCAGTATTTT	CASSTLTSGGPRDTQYF
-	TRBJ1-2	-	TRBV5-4	TGTGCCAGCAGCACCCCTCGGGCAGAAGCTAACTATGGCTACACCTTC	CASSTPRAEANYGYTF
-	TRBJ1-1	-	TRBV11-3	TGTGCCAGCAGCTCCAGGGGCACTGAAGCTTTCTTT	CASSSRGTEAFF
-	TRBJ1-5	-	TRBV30	TGTGCCTGGAGTGGAAGCAATCAGCCCCAGCATTTT	CAWSGSNQPQHF
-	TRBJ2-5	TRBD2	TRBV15	TGTGCCACCAGCCCAGCGGGACTAGCGGTCGGAGAGACCCAGTACTTC	CATSPAGLAVGETQYF
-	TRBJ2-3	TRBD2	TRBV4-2	TGTGCCAGCAGCCAGGAAAGCGGGGGCCTTAGCACAGATACGCAGTATTTT	CASSQESGGLSTDTQYF
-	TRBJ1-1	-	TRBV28	TGTGCCAGCAGTGGCCGGGAGGTGCGGGGCACTGAAGCTTTCTTT	CASSGREVRGTEAFF
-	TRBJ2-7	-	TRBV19	TGTGCCAGTAGCTACAACCGGGGGCCCTACGAGCAGTACTTC	CASSYNRGPYEQYF
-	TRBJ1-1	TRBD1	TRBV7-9	TGTGCCAGCAGCTCCGGACAGGGGAGAGGTGAAGCTTTCTTT	CASSSGQGRGEAFF